This section outlines one T cell receptor beta chain sequence together with its context. This receptor's antigen is unknown. Base quality data are lacking; no much larger clone is found one base away. The sample originates from a study of T cell repertoires in cytomegalovirus infection (dated by TCRdb to between 2018 and 2020). Some background on the complete study: Recently identified HLA-C-restricted CMV epitopes, whose presentation resists viral immunomodulation, were targeted by peptide stimulations together with well-studied HLA-B-restricted epitopes. Donor HLA type was relevant to the analysis, because carriage of CMV infection together with the matching HLA type was indicated by public TCR beta signatures. What the authors observed across the whole study: In both this cohort and an independent cohort of over 350 donors, the cumulative frequency of public TCR beta family members distinguished carriers of CMV infection plus the relevant HLA type. The ex vivo response was dominated by HLA-C-restricted CMV-specific TCR beta clonotypes, which also provided the single most frequent clonotype in two of eight donors.

Interpreted using the paper, the treatment or condition label stands for: in vitro stimulation with specific CMV peptide epitopes to enrich CMV-specific T cells. Unmatched junction bases come to 10, with V trimmed by 7 bases and J by 7 bases. From the cysteine through the phenylalanine, the CDR3 covers 14 amino acids. Only the CDR3 region is kept as DNA, spanning 42 bases read in frame from base 1. Sequencing used an Illumina HiSeq 1500. The public reads were reprocessed in TCRdb via fastp at Q25 and MiXCR, keeping in-frame beta chains. Entries that share a CDR3 protein sequence are merged under the most common genes and DNA. This sample gives some 320,000 distinct CDR3 sequences in total; 29% of them show up just once. The biggest ten clones account for over 15% of the sample.

The chain couples TRBV12-3 or TRBV12-4 to TRBJ2-1, and TRBD1 aligns with 7 junction nucleotides. The sequence was obtained from a human donor in good health (CMV status not recorded). Some clones in this sample may be carry-over from other donors' samples. The specimen comprised cultured PBMCs, sampled from culture after CMV antigen stimulation. For the CDR3, the sequence is CASNFWGTENEQFF. The DNA is TGTGCCAGCAACTTTTGGGGGACAGAAAATGAGCAGTTCTTC.